This T cell receptor (beta chain) was identified in a study of T cells of healthy individuals. This clonotype has just a few counts. TCRdb used MiXCR to reprocess the 5' RACE reads, holding one entry per CDR3 protein. The sample holds over 40,000 distinct CDR3 sequences, about 4.2% seen once. This CDR3 has 14 amino acids. V gave up 4 bases and J gave up 2 bases; unmatched junction bases: 4. The clonotype was recovered from a human donor in good health. The chain is built from TRBV23-1 and TRBJ2-7; 8 nucleotides line up with TRBD2. TRBV23-1 is placed among ORFs of uncertain function. CDR3 sequence (DNA): TGCGCCAGCAGTCGACCGGGACTAGCCTACGAGCAGTACTTC. Amino acids: CASSRPGLAYEQYF.